Listed here are 7 T cell receptor beta chains from one sample, sequenced in a study of blood T cell repertoires in COVID-19. Produced via immunoSEQ multiplex PCR; TCRdb's table is partial and in-frame only. The sample lists under 70,000 clones, approximately 85% seen once, with roughly 43% in the top ten. Sequences were obtained from peripheral blood. Receptor source: a woman aged 55-75 years with COVID-19, enrolled during active disease.

The J gene is TRBJ1-5, the V gene TRBV6-5; D not certain. The CDR3 covers 15 residues. In germline, CDR1 is MNHEY, CDR2 SVGAGI. Deletions cut 0 bases from V and 6 bases from J, with 12 bases between. CDR3 loop: CASSYSADLGQPQHF. CDR3 sequence (DNA): TGTGCCAGCAGTTACTCTGCGGATTTGGGTCAGCCCCAGCATTTT.

This clone was seen once. The chain joins TRBV2 to TRBJ1-5, with unresolved D. The germline gives CDR1 SNHLY, CDR2 FYNNEI. V was clipped by 7 bases and J by 7 bases, with 14 bases between them. This CDR3 contains 13 residues. The CDR3 DNA reads as TGTGCCAGCACCTCGGAGGGTGTGCAGCCCCAGCATTTT. Its translation: CASTSEGVQPQHF. Full variable domain (rest looked up from reference TRBV2 and TRBJ1-5): EPEVTQTPSHQVTQMGQEVILRCVPISNHLYFYWYRQILGQKVEFLVSFYNNEISEKSEIFDDQFSVERPDGSNFTLKIRSTKLEDSAMYFCASTSEGVQPQHFGDGTRLSIL.

The V gene is TRBV2, the J gene TRBJ2-5, with D possibly TRBD2 on 5 matching bases. V lost 3 bases to trimming and J lost 5 bases, with 13 bases between them. Germline V gene lookup returns CDR1 SNHLY and CDR2 FYNNEI. This CDR3 is built from 14 residues. CDR3: CASSETTMGETQYF. The CDR3 nucleotides are TGTGCCAGCAGTGAGACGACTATGGGGGAGACCCAGTACTTC.

V usage is TRBV4-3 and J usage is TRBJ1-1; D possibly corresponds to TRBD1 (5 bases). The germline CDR1 and CDR2 sequences are LGHNA and YSLEER. CDR3 length equals 14 residues. Trimming cost V 0 bases and J 4 bases, with 9 bases left between them. CDR3 DNA: TGCGCCAGCAGCCAAGACAGCCAGGGCACTGAAGCTTTCTTT. As protein: CASSQDSQGTEAFF.

This clone was detected a few times. V gene TRBV15 combines with J gene TRBJ1-3; 7 bases fit TRBD1. J gave up 3 bases and V 1 base, and 12 bases lay outside the gene matches. The germline CDR1 and CDR2 sequences are LNHNV and YYDKDF (reference sequence). This CDR3 spans 18 amino acids. Here the CDR3 DNA reads TGTGCCACCAGCAGAGGGCGGCGGGGACAGAAAGGTGGAAACACCATATATTTT. Protein: CATSRGRRGQKGGNTIYF.

V gene TRBV5-4 combines with J gene TRBJ1-6; TRBD1 might be the D (5 bases). This CDR3 has 13 amino acids. Per the germline V gene, CDR1 is SGHNT and CDR2 is YYREEE (reference sequence). The V and J ends lost 5 bases and 7 bases respectively, with 10 bases between them. The CDR3 DNA is TGTGCCAGCAGAGGGGCGGTCAATTCACCCCTCCACTTT. It specifies CASRGAVNSPLHF. The variable domain in full, completed from reference TRBV5-4 and TRBJ1-6, reads ETGVTQSPTHLIKTRGQQVTLRCSSQSGHNTVSWYQQALGQGPQFIFQYYREEENGRGNFPPRFSGLQFPNYSSELNVNALELDDSALYLCASRGAVNSPLHFGNGTRLTVT.

The chain carries TRBV11-1 and TRBJ2-7, with 7 bases fitting TRBD1. Germline lookup yields CDR1 SGHAT and CDR2 FQDESV (reference sequence). The V and J ends lost 4 bases and 5 bases, in that order; junction bases with no gene match: 11. The CDR3 loop spans 15 amino acids. CDR3: CASSWSGTAPDEQYF. The CDR3 nucleotides are TGTGCCAGCAGCTGGTCCGGGACAGCGCCCGACGAGCAGTACTTC.